The 28 T cell receptor beta chains below all came from one sample that was sequenced in a study of OX40 agonist ivuxolimab in advanced cancers. Sequenced by immunoSEQ multiplex PCR; TCRdb stores in-frame clones only, minus some. The sample lists approximately 14,000 clones, about 80% occurring once. Source: CD4+ or CD8+ T cells sorted from blood, taken in a trial of the OX40 agonist ivuxolimab. The receptors come from an adult with an advanced solid tumor such as melanoma, head and neck, liver or kidney cancer.

This chain links TRBV6-1 with TRBJ1-1, with a weak D call TRBD1 (5 bases). The CDR3 runs 14 residues. Germline assignment: CDR1 MNHNS and CDR2 SASEGT. Trimming took 0 bases from V and 7 from J, leaving 12 bases between them. The CDR3 sequence: CASSEALGGYEAFF. In DNA form, the CDR3 reads TGTGCCAGCAGTGAAGCCCTTGGGGGGTATGAAGCTTTCTTT.

The genes are TRBV7-9 and TRBJ1-4; D not certain. Germline CDR1 is SEHNR and CDR2 is FQNEAQ (reference sequence). This CDR3 spans 15 amino acids. V was shortened by 10 bases and J by 7 bases, with 22 bases between the two germline ends. In DNA, the CDR3 is TGTGCCACTATGCTCATCCAGCTGATGGGTGAAAAACTGTTTTTT. Amino acid sequence: CATMLIQLMGEKLFF.

V and J are TRBV29-1 and TRBJ2-1, with 7 bases identical to TRBD2. This CDR3 region has 13 residues. Per the germline V gene, CDR1 is SQVTM and CDR2 is ANQGSEA. The V segment lost 4 bases and the J segment 3 bases; nucleotides outside the gene matches: 3. This CDR3 reads CSVGLANYNEQFF. As DNA, the CDR3 is TGCAGCGTTGGACTAGCCAACTACAATGAGCAGTTCTTC.

The chain recombines TRBV27 with TRBJ1-5; tentatively, D is TRBD1 (5 bases). CDR3 size: 15 residues. V gave up 5 bases and J gave up 1 base, with 12 bases separating them. Germline CDR1 and CDR2: MNHEY and SMNVEV (reference sequence). The CDR3 spells CASSPWGTSNQPQHF. The CDR3 DNA follows: TGTGCCAGCAGTCCCTGGGGGACCAGCAATCAGCCCCAGCATTTT.

This chain uses TRBV6-5 with TRBJ1-5; D is unclear. V shed 8 bases and J shed 5 bases, with 4 bases lying between them. This CDR3 comprises 10 residues. The V gene's germline CDR1 is MNHEY and CDR2 SVGAGI. CDR3 sequence (DNA): TGTGCCAGCCACGATCAGCCCCAGCATTTT. It specifies CASHDQPQHF.

The chain has TRBV29-1 and TRBJ2-7; D is unclear. Germline CDR1 and CDR2: SQVTM and ANQGSEA. Trimming removed 1 base from V and 10 bases from J, with 14 bases in between. CDR3 length equals 12 residues. CDR3 amino acids: CSVEGPTSAQYF. CDR3 nucleotide sequence: TGCAGCGTTGAAGGGCCGACATCGGCACAGTACTTC.

The V gene is TRBV12-2, the J gene TRBJ2-7; the D call TRBD1 from the table was never checked on the DNA. TRBV12-2 is a known pseudogene. The CDR3 extends over 13 amino acids. CDR3 region: CASSQSGLHEQYF. Written as DNA, the CDR3 is TGTGCCAGCAGCCAGTCAGGTCTACACGAGCAGTACTTC.

V is TRBV30 and J is TRBJ2-3; D tentatively reads TRBD1 or TRBD2 (5 bases each). This CDR3 spans 15 amino acids. Trimming cost V 3 bases and J 4 bases, with 17 bases left between them. Looked up from germline, CDR1 is GTSNPN and CDR2 is SVGIG (reference sequence). DNA of the CDR3: TGTGCCTGGAGCGGGGCCCCCGCCTACGCAGATACGCAGTATTTT. Residues: CAWSGAPAYADTQYF.

Here the CDR3 DNA reads TGTGCCTGGAGTGTAGGCAACAATGAGCAGTTCTTC. It yields the protein CAWSVGNNEQFF. The gene calls are TRBV30 and TRBJ2-1, with no clear D. Trimming shortened V by 0 bases and J by 5 bases, and 5 bases separated the two germline ends. The V gene's germline CDR1 is GTSNPN and CDR2 SVGIG (reference sequence). This CDR3 spans 12 amino acids.

The chain is built from TRBV28 and TRBJ2-2, with 7 bases matching TRBD2. J lost 3 bases, V lost 1 base, and 5 bases had no gene match. The CDR3 length is 16 residues. Germline V gene data show CDR1 as MDHEN and CDR2 as SYDVKM. CDR3 protein: CASSLLRGWDTGELFF. The DNA of the CDR3 is TGTGCCAGCAGTTTATTGCGGGGGTGGGACACCGGGGAGCTGTTTTTT.

V gene TRBV5-8 combines with J gene TRBJ1-5, with 7 bases that match TRBD1. Losses at the gene ends were 3 bases for V and 4 bases for J; bases not matched to a gene: 13. From germline, CDR1 is SGHTS and CDR2 YDEGEE. CDR3 length: 17 residues. The CDR3 protein is CASSSTKPGGGNQPQHF. Written as DNA, the CDR3 is TGTGCCAGCAGCTCCACCAAACCAGGGGGTGGTAATCAGCCCCAGCATTTT.

In this sample, this clone turned up once. The gene calls are TRBV5-1 and TRBJ1-2; perhaps TRBD1 as D (6 bases). The V end lost 0 bases, the J end lost 8 bases, and 11 bases lay between the germline ends. Germline CDR1 is SGHRS and CDR2 is YFSETQ. This CDR3 contains 13 residues. In nucleotides, the CDR3 is TGCGCCAGCAGCTTGGGAGCAGGGGACGGCTACACCTTC. This translates into CASSLGAGDGYTF. Together with reference TRBV5-1 and TRBJ1-2, the CDR3 gives the full variable domain: KAGVTQTPRYLIKTRGQQVTLSCSPISGHRSVSWYQQTPGQGLQFLFEYFSETQRNKGNFPGRFSGRQFSNSRSEMNVSTLELGDSALYLCASSLGAGDGYTFGSGTRLTVV.

The gene calls are TRBV28 and TRBJ1-3; maybe TRBD1 (6 bases). Germline CDR1 reads MDHEN; CDR2 reads SYDVKM. The CDR3 totals 18 residues. The V end was cut by 5 bases, the J end by 0 bases, with 20 bases between. The CDR3 sequence is CASSPVRTDTPSGNTIYF. The DNA for the CDR3 is TGTGCCAGCAGTCCAGTTAGGACAGATACACCCTCTGGAAACACCATATATTTT.

The rearrangement joins TRBV28 to TRBJ2-7, with D perhaps matching TRBD1 (6 bases). With 5 bases removed from V and 7 bases from J, the gap between germline ends came to 27 bases. Germline values: CDR1 MDHEN, CDR2 SYDVKM. The CDR3 runs to 17 residues. DNA for the CDR3: TGTGCCAGCAGTCTTCACTACCGACAGGCCGCGGCCCCTGAGCAGTACTTC. Translating gives CASSLHYRQAAAPEQYF.

This sequence joins TRBV9 and TRBJ2-3; TRBD2 agrees at 10 bases. The germline CDR1 and CDR2 sequences are SGDLS and YYNGEE. Trimming removed 6 bases from V and 1 base from J; junction bases left unmatched: 5. The CDR3 loop spans 15 amino acids. CDR3 sequence: CASNKREGGTDTQYF. The CDR3 bases are TGTGCCAGCAACAAGCGGGAGGGGGGCACAGATACGCAGTATTTT.

J is TRBJ2-2 and V is TRBV4-1; D is unclear. Trimming took off 3 bases at V and 7 bases at J, with 3 bases between the two ends. The CDR3 spans 11 residues. CDR1 MGHRA and CDR2 YSYEKL come from the germline V gene. For the CDR3, the DNA is TGCGCCAGCAGCCAGGGCGGGGAGCTGTTTTTT. It translates to CASSQGGELFF.

This clone has a handful of counts. This sequence joins TRBV16 and TRBJ2-1; D remains unclear. Germline lookup yields CDR1 KGHSY and CDR2 FQNENV. The V and J ends lost 1 base and 7 bases respectively, with 5 bases between them. The CDR3 totals 12 residues. Here the CDR3 reads CASSQYLNEQFF. DNA for the CDR3: TGTGCCAGCAGCCAATATCTAAATGAGCAGTTCTTC.

The chain links TRBV2 to TRBJ2-3; TRBD2 is a possible D gene (5 bases). The V and J ends lost 1 base and 3 bases respectively, with 11 bases between them. Germline loops: CDR1 SNHLY, CDR2 FYNNEI. This CDR3 has 15 amino acids. The chain's CDR3 is CASSEGWGATDTQYF. The CDR3 region has the DNA TGTGCCAGCAGTGAAGGCTGGGGAGCGACAGATACGCAGTATTTT.

This clone was counted a single time. The rearrangement joins TRBV7-6 to TRBJ2-5, with D possibly called TRBD1 or TRBD2 (5 bases each). Germline V gene lookup returns CDR1 SGHVS and CDR2 FNYEAQ. V lost 2 bases to trimming and J lost 3 bases, with 19 bases between them. The CDR3 runs 17 residues. CDR3 coding DNA: TGTGCCAGCAGCTTAATGGGGTCGGGGACGTACGAAGAGACCCAGTACTTC. It translates to CASSLMGSGTYEETQYF. Based on the CDR3 plus reference TRBV7-6 and TRBJ2-5, the full variable domain is GAGVSQSPRYKVTKRGQDVALRCDPISGHVSLYWYRQALGQGPEFLTYFNYEAQQDKSGLPNDRFSAERPEGSISTLTIQRTEQRDSAMYRCASSLMGSGTYEETQYFGPGTRLLVL.

The chain couples TRBV5-1 to TRBJ2-5; 8 nucleotides match TRBD1. Germline CDR1 and CDR2: SGHRS and YFSETQ. With V trimmed by 0 bases and J by 1 base, 11 bases remained unmatched. This CDR3 region has 18 residues. Here the CDR3 reads CASSLGGTGHLLQETQYF. Written as DNA, the CDR3 is TGCGCCAGCAGCTTGGGCGGGACAGGACACTTACTCCAAGAGACCCAGTACTTC.

CDR3 bases: TGCAGCGTTGAAGATCAAGGTTCCTACGAGCAGTACTTC. It specifies CSVEDQGSYEQYF. The gene calls are TRBV29-1 and TRBJ2-7; no clear D. The CDR3 consists of 13 residues. Looked up from germline, CDR1 is SQVTM and CDR2 is ANQGSEA. V was cut by 0 bases and J by 1 base, with 7 bases left in between.

The chain combines TRBV7-9 with TRBJ2-5; 7 bases match TRBD2. The CDR3 has 16 amino acids. V shed 5 bases, J shed 1 base, and the junction held 10 bases outside the gene matches. The germline CDR1 and CDR2 sequences are SEHNR and FQNEAQ (reference sequence). The CDR3 region has the DNA TGTGCCAGCAGCCACAAGCTTGGGGAGGGCCAAGAGACCCAGTACTTC. It codes for CASSHKLGEGQETQYF.

This chain links TRBV27 with TRBJ2-2; D is unclear. The CDR3 spans 14 residues. V was trimmed by 7 bases and J by 3 bases, leaving 12 bases between them. In germline, CDR1 is MNHEY, CDR2 SMNVEV (reference sequence). CDR3 sequence: CASKDLSHTGELFF. The CDR3 DNA is TGTGCCAGCAAGGACCTCTCCCACACCGGGGAGCTGTTTTTT.

The chain is built from TRBV6-5 and TRBJ2-7; TRBD1 might be the D (5 bases). V was trimmed by 6 bases and J by 0 bases, leaving 12 bases between them. Germline V gives CDR1 MNHEY, CDR2 SVGAGI. This CDR3 is 14 amino acids long. Here the CDR3 reads CASRWGSFSYEQYF. The CDR3 coding sequence is TGTGCCAGCAGGTGGGGCAGTTTCTCCTACGAGCAGTACTTC.

V and J are TRBV5-6 and TRBJ2-7; D unclear. Germline V gives CDR1 SGHDT, CDR2 YYEEEE. V was trimmed by 3 bases and J by 4 bases, leaving 5 bases between them. This CDR3 is built from 11 residues. DNA for the CDR3: TGTGCCAGCAGCTCTTATTACGAGCAGTACTTC. Translation gives CASSSYYEQYF.

The chain is built from TRBV28 and TRBJ1-5; D not resolved. This CDR3 is 14 amino acids long. V dropped 6 bases and J dropped 4 bases, with 13 bases sitting between them. Per the germline V gene, CDR1 is MDHEN and CDR2 is SYDVKM. The CDR3 protein is CASSTSRTNQPQHF. DNA for the CDR3: TGTGCCAGCAGCACCTCCCGGACGAATCAGCCCCAGCATTTT.

The J gene is TRBJ2-2, the V gene TRBV6-5; D may be TRBD1 (6 bases). The CDR3 spans 15 residues. V was pared by 6 bases and J by 2 bases, with 13 bases between. CDR1 MNHEY and CDR2 SVGAGI come from the germline V gene. CDR3: CASSSGTTNTGELFF. The CDR3 DNA reads as TGTGCCAGCAGCTCCGGGACAACCAACACCGGGGAGCTGTTTTTT.

The chain links TRBV30 to TRBJ2-5; D may be TRBD1 or TRBD2 (6 bases each). The germline V gene has CDR1 GTSNPN and CDR2 SVGIG (reference sequence). Trimming shortened V by 3 bases and J by 5 bases, and 16 bases separated the two germline ends. The CDR3 is made up of 14 amino acids. In nucleotides, the CDR3 is TGTGCCTGGAGCACACTCCGGGGGCGGGAGACCCAGTACTTC. Amino acid sequence: CAWSTLRGRETQYF.